The 14 T cell receptor beta chains reported below all come from one sample, sequenced in a study of T-cell reconstitution after alpha-beta-depleted transplantation in children. Unique molecular identifiers tagged the TCRbeta library. TCRdb reanalysed the PCR reads using MiXCR and keeps one entry per CDR3 protein. The sample has just over 950,000 distinct CDR3 sequences; about 26% are singletons. The sequencing used PBMCs, mostly from graft donor cells, collected 360 days after TCRalphabeta/CD19-depleted stem cell transplant. These receptors originate from a boy younger than two who had a stem cell transplant for SCID, so the T cells may come from the graft donor.

J is TRBJ2-3 and V is TRBV5-1; D is possibly TRBD2 (5 bases). V lost 5 bases and J 0 bases, leaving 13 bases between the germline ends. This CDR3 is built from 15 residues. Germline V lookup: CDR1 SGHRS, CDR2 YFSETQ. CDR3 sequence: CASSRHGVSTDTQYF. The CDR3 DNA is TGCGCCAGCAGTAGGCACGGGGTTAGCACAGATACGCAGTATTTT. The full variable domain, rest sourced from reference TRBV5-1 and TRBJ2-3, is KAGVTQTPRYLIKTRGQQVTLSCSPISGHRSVSWYQQTPGQGLQFLFEYFSETQRNKGNFPGRFSGRQFSNSRSEMNVSTLELGDSALYLCASSRHGVSTDTQYFGPGTRLTVL.

In this sample, this clonotype turned up a few times. J is TRBJ2-1 and V is TRBV5-1, with 7 bases aligning to TRBD1. Germline CDR1 SGHRS, CDR2 YFSETQ. This CDR3 region has 16 residues. The V and J ends lost 4 bases and 4 bases, in that order; junction bases with no gene match: 11. The CDR3 sequence: CASSPTTGTDYNEQFF. As DNA, the CDR3 is TGCGCCAGCAGCCCAACGACCGGGACAGATTACAATGAGCAGTTCTTC.

This clonotype was seen a few times. This sequence joins TRBV9 and TRBJ2-7; 7 bases fit TRBD1. CDR1 SGDLS and CDR2 YYNGEE come from the germline V gene. Losses at the gene ends were 4 bases for V and 0 bases for J; bases not matched to a gene: 10. This CDR3 contains 16 residues. In DNA, the CDR3 is TGTGCCAGCAGCCGGTTCCGGGACAGCCTCTCCTACGAGCAGTACTTC. As protein: CASSRFRDSLSYEQYF.

This clonotype appeared a few times. The chain links TRBV5-1 to TRBJ2-7; 14 bases are shared with TRBD2. This CDR3 is built from 16 residues. Germline lookup yields CDR1 SGHRS and CDR2 YFSETQ. The V and J ends lost 3 bases and 5 bases, in that order; junction bases with no gene match: 7. CDR3 DNA: TGCGCCAGCAGCTCCGGACTAGCGGGGGGCCCGGACGAGCAGTACTTC. The encoded protein is CASSSGLAGGPDEQYF.

This clonotype was picked up a small number of times. The chain uses TRBV7-9 and TRBJ2-1; maybe TRBD1 (6 bases). The CDR3 spans 15 residues. The V gene lost 6 bases and the J gene lost 5 bases, with 17 bases spanning the gap. Germline V gene data show CDR1 as SEHNR and CDR2 as FQNEAQ (reference sequence). The CDR3 nucleotides read TGTGCCAGCAGTTACTCCCTGGGGACAAACAATGAGCAGTTCTTC. The encoded protein is CASSYSLGTNNEQFF.

This clonotype was seen a handful of times. The rearrangement uses TRBV9 and TRBJ2-7; 7 bases are a match to TRBD2. The CDR3 length is 14 residues. With 0 bases clipped from V and 3 bases from J, the junction kept 3 bases outside the gene matches. Germline V gene sequence: CDR1 SGDLS, CDR2 YYNGEE. CDR3 coding DNA: TGTGCCAGCAGCGTAGCGGGGGGTTTCTACGAGCAGTACTTC. Amino acid sequence: CASSVAGGFYEQYF.

Comments on this clonotype: A read error may account for a junction end that differs from germline. The rearrangement joins TRBV28 to TRBJ2-7, with a weak D call TRBD2 (7 bases). The CDR3 is 15 amino acids. Germline V CDR1 and CDR2: MDHEN, SYDVKM. The CDR3 sequence is CASRPPGQRGYDQYF. The CDR3 DNA sequence: TGTGCCAGCAGGCCCCCCGGACAGCGGGGCTACGATCAGTACTTC.

The chain employs TRBV10-3 and TRBJ1-2; 7 bases map to TRBD1. J was trimmed by 6 bases and V by 7 bases; bases with no gene match: 8. The germline V gene has CDR1 ENHRY and CDR2 SYGVKD. The length of the CDR3 is 13 residues. In nucleotides, the CDR3 is TGTGCCATCACCCCTCGACAGGGCCATGGCTACACCTTC. It specifies CAITPRQGHGYTF.

This clonotype came up a few times. The chain recombines TRBV20-1 with TRBJ2-7; 7 bases are a match to TRBD1. CDR1 and CDR2 from the germline V gene are DFQATT and SNEGSKA (reference sequence). The V gene end was trimmed by 5 bases and the J gene end by 2 bases; junction bases not matched to a gene: 18. The CDR3 totals 17 residues. Here the CDR3 DNA reads TGCAGTGCTCGTCCGGCCCTGGGTGACAGGGATACCTACGAGCAGTACTTC. It specifies CSARPALGDRDTYEQYF.

CDR3 in DNA: TGTGCCAGCACCCCGGAGACAGGCGTTTTTTTTGCCAAAAACATTCAGTACTTC. Amino acids: CASTPETGVFFAKNIQYF. The chain uses TRBV2 and TRBJ2-4; the D gene is possibly TRBD1 (6 bases). V was cut by 7 bases and J by 1 base, with 23 bases left in between. The germline V gene has CDR1 SNHLY and CDR2 FYNNEI. The CDR3 loop spans 18 amino acids.

CDR3 nucleotide sequence: TGCGCCAGCAGCATGACAGCCCTGGGGGAGACCCAGTACTTC. This gives the protein CASSMTALGETQYF. The V call is TRBV5-1, the J call TRBJ2-5; tentatively, D is TRBD1 (5 bases). The V gene lost 4 bases and the J gene lost 5 bases, with 15 bases spanning the gap. This CDR3 is 14 amino acids long. Germline V gene lookup returns CDR1 SGHRS and CDR2 YFSETQ.

This clonotype was found a few times. The chain joins TRBV5-5 to TRBJ2-3; a weak D match, TRBD1 (5 bases). Germline CDR1 and CDR2: SGHKS and YYEKEE (reference sequence). V shed 5 bases and J shed 4 bases, with 11 bases lying between them. The CDR3 runs 13 residues. CDR3 in amino acids: CASRRRVPDTQYF. In DNA form, the CDR3 reads TGTGCCAGCAGACGCAGGGTCCCAGATACGCAGTATTTT.

This clonotype was recorded a few times. This sequence joins TRBV20-1 and TRBJ1-5; D is undetermined. V was pared by 0 bases and J by 7 bases, with 7 bases between. The germline V gene encodes CDR1 DFQATT and CDR2 SNEGSKA (reference sequence). This CDR3 has 12 amino acids. The CDR3 loop is CSARDSGQPQHF. The CDR3 DNA is TGCAGTGCTAGAGATTCGGGGCAGCCCCAGCATTTT.

This sequence joins TRBV24-1 and TRBJ2-1, with D tentatively TRBD1 (7 bases). Germline lookup yields CDR1 KGHDR and CDR2 SFDVKD. This CDR3 region has 16 residues. V was cut by 5 bases and J by 5 bases, with 18 bases left in between. CDR3 protein: CATSALQGGLHNEQFF. The CDR3 DNA sequence: TGTGCCACCAGTGCCCTTCAGGGGGGCCTCCACAATGAGCAGTTCTTC.